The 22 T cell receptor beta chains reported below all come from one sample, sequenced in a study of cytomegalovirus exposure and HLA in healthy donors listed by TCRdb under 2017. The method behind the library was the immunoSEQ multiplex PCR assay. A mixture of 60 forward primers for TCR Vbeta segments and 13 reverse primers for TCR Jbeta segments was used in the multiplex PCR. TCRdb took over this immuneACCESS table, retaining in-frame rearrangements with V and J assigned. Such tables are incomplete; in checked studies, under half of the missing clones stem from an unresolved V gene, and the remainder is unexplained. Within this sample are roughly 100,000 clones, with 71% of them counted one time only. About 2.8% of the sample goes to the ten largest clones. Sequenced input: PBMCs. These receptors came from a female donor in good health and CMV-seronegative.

CDR3 in DNA: TGTGCCAGCAGCTCTGGCAATGCATACGAGCAGTACTTC. Translating gives CASSSGNAYEQYF. The V call is TRBV7-9, the J call TRBJ2-7; D remains ambiguous. Between the trimmed V and J ends, which lost 4 bases and 4 bases, there was a span of 11 bases. Germline-derived CDR1 and CDR2 are SEHNR and FQNEAQ (reference sequence). The CDR3 extends over 13 amino acids.

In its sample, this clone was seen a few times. The CDR3 protein is CASSQGTGALSDYGYTF. The DNA for the CDR3 is TGTGCCAGCTCACAAGGGACAGGGGCCCTCTCGGACTATGGCTACACCTTC. This chain joins TRBV18 and TRBJ1-2, with TRBD1 identical over 10 bases. The V segment lost 4 bases and the J segment 3 bases; nucleotides outside the gene matches: 11. Germline CDR1 KGHSH, CDR2 LQKENI. CDR3 size: 17 residues.

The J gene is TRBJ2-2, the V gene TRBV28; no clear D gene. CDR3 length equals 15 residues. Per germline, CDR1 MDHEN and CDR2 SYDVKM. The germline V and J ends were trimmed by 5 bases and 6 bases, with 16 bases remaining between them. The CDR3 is CASSPPLSFAGELFF. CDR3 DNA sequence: TGTGCCAGCAGTCCCCCACTGAGTTTCGCCGGGGAGCTGTTTTTT.

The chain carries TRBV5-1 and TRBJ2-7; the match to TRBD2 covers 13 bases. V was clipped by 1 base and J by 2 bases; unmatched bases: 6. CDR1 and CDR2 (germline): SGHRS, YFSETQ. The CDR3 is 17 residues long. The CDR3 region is CASSLTSGRAQPYEQYF. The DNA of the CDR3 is TGCGCCAGCAGCTTGACTAGCGGGAGGGCCCAACCCTACGAGCAGTACTTC.

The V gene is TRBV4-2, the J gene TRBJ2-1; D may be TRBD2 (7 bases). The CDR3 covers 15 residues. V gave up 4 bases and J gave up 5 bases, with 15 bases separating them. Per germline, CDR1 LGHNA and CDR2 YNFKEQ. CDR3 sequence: CASSPRGGGNNEQFF. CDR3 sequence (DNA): TGTGCCAGCAGCCCCCGAGGGGGGGGTAACAATGAGCAGTTCTTC.

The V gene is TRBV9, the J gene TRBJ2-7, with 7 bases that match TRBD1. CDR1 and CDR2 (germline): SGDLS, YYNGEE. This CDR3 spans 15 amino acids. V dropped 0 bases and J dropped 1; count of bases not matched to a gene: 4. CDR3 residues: CASSVAGTASYEQYF. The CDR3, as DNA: TGTGCCAGCAGCGTAGCTGGGACAGCATCCTACGAGCAGTACTTC.

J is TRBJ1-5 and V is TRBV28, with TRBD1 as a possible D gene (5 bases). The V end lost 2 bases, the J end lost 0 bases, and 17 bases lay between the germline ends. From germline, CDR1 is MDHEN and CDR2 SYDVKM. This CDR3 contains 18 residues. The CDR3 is CASSLRAPDTYSNQPQHF. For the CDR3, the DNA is TGTGCCAGCAGTTTACGGGCCCCGGACACATATAGCAATCAGCCCCAGCATTTT.

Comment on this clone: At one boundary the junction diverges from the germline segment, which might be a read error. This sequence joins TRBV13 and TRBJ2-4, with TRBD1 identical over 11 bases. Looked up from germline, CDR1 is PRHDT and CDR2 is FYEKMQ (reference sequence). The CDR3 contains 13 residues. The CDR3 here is CASSRRSGTGGSF. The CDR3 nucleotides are TGTGCCAGCAGCCGCCGGTCAGGGACAGGGGGTTCTTTC.

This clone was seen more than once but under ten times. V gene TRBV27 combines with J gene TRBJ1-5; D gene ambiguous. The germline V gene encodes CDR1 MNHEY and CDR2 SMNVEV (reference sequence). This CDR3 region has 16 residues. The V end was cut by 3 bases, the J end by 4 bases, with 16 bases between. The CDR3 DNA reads TGTGCCAGCAGTTTGGAGGGAACGGGAAAAAATCAGCCCCAGCATTTT. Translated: CASSLEGTGKNQPQHF.

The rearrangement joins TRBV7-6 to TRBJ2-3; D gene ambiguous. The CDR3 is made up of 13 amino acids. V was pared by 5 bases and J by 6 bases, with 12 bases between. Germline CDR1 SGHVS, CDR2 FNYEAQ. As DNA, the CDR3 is TGTGCCAGCAGCCGCGGTCTCGAGGATACGCAGTATTTT. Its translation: CASSRGLEDTQYF. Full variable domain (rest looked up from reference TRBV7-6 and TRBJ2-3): GAGVSQSPRYKVTKRGQDVALRCDPISGHVSLYWYRQALGQGPEFLTYFNYEAQQDKSGLPNDRFSAERPEGSISTLTIQRTEQRDSAMYRCASSRGLEDTQYFGPGTRLTVL.

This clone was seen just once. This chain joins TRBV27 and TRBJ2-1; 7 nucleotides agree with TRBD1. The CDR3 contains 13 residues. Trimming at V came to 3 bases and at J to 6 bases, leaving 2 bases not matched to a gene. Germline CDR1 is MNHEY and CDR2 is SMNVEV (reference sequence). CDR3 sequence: CASSLGQINEQFF. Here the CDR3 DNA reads TGTGCCAGCAGTTTGGGACAGATCAATGAGCAGTTCTTC.

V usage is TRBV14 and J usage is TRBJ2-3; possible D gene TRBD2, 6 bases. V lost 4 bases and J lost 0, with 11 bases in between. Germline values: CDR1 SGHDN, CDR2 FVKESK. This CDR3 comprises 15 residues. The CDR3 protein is CASSRPGDSTDTQYF. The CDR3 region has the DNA TGTGCCAGCAGCCGGCCGGGGGATAGCACAGATACGCAGTATTTT.

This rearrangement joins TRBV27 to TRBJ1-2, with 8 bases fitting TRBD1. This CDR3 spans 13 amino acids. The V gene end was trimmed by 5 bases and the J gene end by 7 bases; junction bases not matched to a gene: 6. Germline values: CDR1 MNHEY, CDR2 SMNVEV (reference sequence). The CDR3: CASSPGQGLGYTF. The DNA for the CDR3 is TGTGCCAGCAGTCCAGGACAGGGCCTTGGCTACACCTTC.

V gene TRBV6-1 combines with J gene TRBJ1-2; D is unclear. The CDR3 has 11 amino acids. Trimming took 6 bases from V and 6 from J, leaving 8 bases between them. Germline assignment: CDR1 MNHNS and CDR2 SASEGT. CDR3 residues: CASSPLNGYTF. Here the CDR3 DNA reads TGTGCCAGCAGCCCCTTAAATGGCTACACCTTC.

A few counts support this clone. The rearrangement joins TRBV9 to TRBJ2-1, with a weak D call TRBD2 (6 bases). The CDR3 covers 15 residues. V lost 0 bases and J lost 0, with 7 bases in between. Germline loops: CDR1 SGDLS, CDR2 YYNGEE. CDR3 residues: CASSVVGSSYNEQFF. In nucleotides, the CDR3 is TGTGCCAGCAGCGTAGTCGGGAGCTCCTACAATGAGCAGTTCTTC.

Written as DNA, the CDR3 is TGTGCCAGCAGAAACCGGGACAGGGTTCCCAAATCGAACACTGAAGCTTTCTTT. Amino acids: CASRNRDRVPKSNTEAFF. The J gene is TRBJ1-1, the V gene TRBV28; the match to TRBD1 covers 9 bases. V trimming: 6 bases; J trimming: 1 base; junction bases outside the gene matches: 15. The germline V gene encodes CDR1 MDHEN and CDR2 SYDVKM. This CDR3 spans 18 amino acids.

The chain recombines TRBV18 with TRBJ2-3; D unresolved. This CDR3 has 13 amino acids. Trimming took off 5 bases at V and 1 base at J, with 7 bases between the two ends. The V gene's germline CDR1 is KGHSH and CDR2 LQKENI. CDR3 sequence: CASSTTGTDTQYF. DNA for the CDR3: TGTGCCAGCTCAACCACAGGCACAGATACGCAGTATTTT.

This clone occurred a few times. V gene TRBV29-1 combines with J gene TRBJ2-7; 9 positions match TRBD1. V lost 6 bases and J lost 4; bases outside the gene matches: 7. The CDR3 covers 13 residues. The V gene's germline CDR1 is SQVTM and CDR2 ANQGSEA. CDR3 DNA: TGCAGCGTCTCCGGGACAGGGACGTACGAGCAGTACTTC. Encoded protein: CSVSGTGTYEQYF.

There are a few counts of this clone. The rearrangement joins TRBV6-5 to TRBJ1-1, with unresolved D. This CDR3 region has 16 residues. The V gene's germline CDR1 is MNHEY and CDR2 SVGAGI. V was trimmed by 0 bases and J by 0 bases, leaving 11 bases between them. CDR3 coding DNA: TGTGCCAGCAGTTACTCAGAGACGGGTATGAACACTGAAGCTTTCTTT. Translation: CASSYSETGMNTEAFF.

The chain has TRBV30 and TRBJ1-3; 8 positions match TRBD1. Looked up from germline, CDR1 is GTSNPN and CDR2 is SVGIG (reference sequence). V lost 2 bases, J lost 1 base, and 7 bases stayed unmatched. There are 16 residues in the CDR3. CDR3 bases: TGTGCCTGGAGTCGCTCCAGGGGGCAATCTGGAAACACCATATATTTT. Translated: CAWSRSRGQSGNTIYF.

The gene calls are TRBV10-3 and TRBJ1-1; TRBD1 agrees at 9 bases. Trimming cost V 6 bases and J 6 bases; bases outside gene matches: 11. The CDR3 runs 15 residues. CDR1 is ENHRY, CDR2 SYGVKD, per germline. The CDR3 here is CAIRTTGGMSPEAFF. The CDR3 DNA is TGTGCCATCAGAACGACAGGGGGGATGTCGCCTGAAGCTTTCTTT.

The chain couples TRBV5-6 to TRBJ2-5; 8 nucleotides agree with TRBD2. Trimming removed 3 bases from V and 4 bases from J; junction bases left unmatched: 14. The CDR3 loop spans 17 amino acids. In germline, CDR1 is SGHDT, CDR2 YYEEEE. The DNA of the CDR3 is TGTGCCAGCAGCTCCATACATTTAGCGGGATTGGGAGAGACCCAGTACTTC. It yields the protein CASSSIHLAGLGETQYF.